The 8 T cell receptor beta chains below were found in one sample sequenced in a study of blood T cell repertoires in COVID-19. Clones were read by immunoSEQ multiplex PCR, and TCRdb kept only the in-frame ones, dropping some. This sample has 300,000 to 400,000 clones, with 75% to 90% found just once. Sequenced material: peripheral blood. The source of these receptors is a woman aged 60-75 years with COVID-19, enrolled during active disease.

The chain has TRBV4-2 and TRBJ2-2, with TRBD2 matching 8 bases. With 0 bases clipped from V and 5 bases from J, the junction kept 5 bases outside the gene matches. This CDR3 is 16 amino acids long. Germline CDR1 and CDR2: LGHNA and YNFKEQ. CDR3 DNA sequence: TGTGCCAGCAGCCAAGATTTTCGGGGGGGAACCGGGGAGCTGTTTTTT. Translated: CASSQDFRGGTGELFF.

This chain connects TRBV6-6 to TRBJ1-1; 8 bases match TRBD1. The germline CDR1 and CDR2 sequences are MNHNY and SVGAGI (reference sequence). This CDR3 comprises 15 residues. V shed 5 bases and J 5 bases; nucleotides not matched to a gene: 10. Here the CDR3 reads CASSEAGGGRTEAFF. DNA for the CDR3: TGTGCCAGCAGTGAGGCAGGGGGCGGGAGAACTGAAGCTTTCTTT.

The CDR3: CASSFHGNTEAFF. For the CDR3, the DNA is TGTGCCAGCAGCTTTCACGGGAACACTGAAGCTTTCTTT. The chain uses TRBV7-3 and TRBJ1-1; D not certain. Germline loops: CDR1 SGHTA, CDR2 FQGTGA. Trimming took 3 bases from V and 1 from J, leaving 6 bases between them. This CDR3 comprises 13 residues.

CDR3 in amino acids: CASSGGDSTYEQYF. The CDR3 DNA reads as TGCGCCAGCAGTGGGGGGGACAGCACCTACGAGCAGTACTTC. The chain links TRBV10-2 to TRBJ2-7, with D possibly matching TRBD1 (7 bases). There are 14 residues in the CDR3. V lost 4 bases and J lost 2, with 12 bases in between. Germline values: CDR1 WSHSY, CDR2 SAAADI.

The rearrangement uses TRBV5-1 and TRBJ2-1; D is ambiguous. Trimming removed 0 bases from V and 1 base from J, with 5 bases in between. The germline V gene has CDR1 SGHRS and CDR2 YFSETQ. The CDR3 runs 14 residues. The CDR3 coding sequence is TGCGCCAGCAGCTTGGCGGTTTCCTACAATGAGCAGTTCTTC. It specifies CASSLAVSYNEQFF.

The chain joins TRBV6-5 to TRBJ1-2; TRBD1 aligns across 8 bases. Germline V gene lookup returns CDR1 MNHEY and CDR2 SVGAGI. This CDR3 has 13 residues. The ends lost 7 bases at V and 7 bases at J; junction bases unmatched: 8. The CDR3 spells CASNKNQGAGYTF. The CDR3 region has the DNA TGTGCCAGCAACAAGAACCAGGGGGCTGGCTACACCTTC.

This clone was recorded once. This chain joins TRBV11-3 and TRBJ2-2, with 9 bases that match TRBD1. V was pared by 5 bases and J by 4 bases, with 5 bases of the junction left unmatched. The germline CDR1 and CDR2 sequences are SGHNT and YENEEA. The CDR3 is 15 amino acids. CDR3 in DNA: TGTGCCAGCAGCCGGACAGGGGTGGGCACCGGGGAGCTGTTTTTT. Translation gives CASSRTGVGTGELFF. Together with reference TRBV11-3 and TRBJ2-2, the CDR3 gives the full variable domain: EAGVVQSPRYKIIEKKQPVAFWCNPISGHNTLYWYLQNLGQGPELLIRYENEEAVDDSQLPKDRFSAERLKGVDSTLKIQPAELGDSAVYLCASSRTGVGTGELFFGEGSRLTVL.

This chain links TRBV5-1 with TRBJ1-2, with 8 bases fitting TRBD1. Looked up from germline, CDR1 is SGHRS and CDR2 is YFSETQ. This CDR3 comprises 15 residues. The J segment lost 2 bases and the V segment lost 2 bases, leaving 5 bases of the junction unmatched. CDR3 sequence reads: CASSLMTGVNYGYTF. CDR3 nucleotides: TGCGCCAGCAGCTTAATGACAGGGGTCAACTATGGCTACACCTTC.